This T cell receptor (beta chain) came from a study of blood T cell repertoires in COVID-19. Study-wide context: Acute and convalescent COVID-19 samples came from the United States, Italy and Spain. Nucleic acid was either cDNA or gDNA, and it came from T cells, B-cell-depleted T cells, or PBMCs.

J gave up 5 bases and V 1 base, and 9 bases lay outside the gene matches. The CDR3 totals 18 residues. From germline, CDR1 is LGHDT and CDR2 YNNKEL (reference sequence). In the authors' methods: For nucleated cells, counts were estimated from reference gene primer amplification. TCRdb's copy holds only in-frame clones and misses some; the assay was immunoSEQ multiplex PCR. For V, J and clone size, that table is used; D and trimming come from the DNA. The sample has around 40,000 clones, approximately 82% seen once. The chain combines TRBV3-1 (or the pseudogene TRBV3-2) with TRBJ2-2; 11 nucleotides align to TRBD2. The sample taken for sequencing was peripheral blood. The sequence was obtained from a woman over 75 with active or convalescent COVID-19. The CDR3 region is CASSQGFTSGRGTGELFF. Here the CDR3 DNA reads TGTGCCAGCAGCCAAGGCTTCACTAGCGGGAGAGGTACCGGGGAGCTGTTTTTT.